Following are 15 T cell receptor beta chains from one sample sequenced in a study of CD8 T cells in Susac syndrome. Random hexamers were used to reverse transcribe an amount of about 0.5 to 1 ug RNA. TCRdb independently ran MiXCR on the immunoSEQ multiplex PCR reads; one entry per CDR3 protein. The sample has about 120,000 distinct CDR3 sequences, about 95% seen once. The sequenced sample consisted of CD8+ T cells from PBMCs. The source of these receptors is a human donor with Susac syndrome.

The gene calls are TRBV20-1 and TRBJ1-2, with D possibly being TRBD1 (5 bases). This CDR3 contains 12 residues. Trimming removed 1 base from V and 2 bases from J, with 5 bases in between. Per germline, CDR1 DFQATT and CDR2 SNEGSKA (reference sequence). The CDR3 DNA sequence: TGCAGTGCTAGAGGACAGAACTATGGCTACACCTTC. This codes for CSARGQNYGYTF.

The J gene is TRBJ1-6, the V gene TRBV12-3 or TRBV12-4, with 9 bases matching TRBD1. This CDR3 has 14 residues. The trim removed 6 bases at V and 9 bases at J, leaving 6 bases unmatched. CDR3 residues: CASSHPTGGSPLHF. CDR3 DNA: TGTGCCAGCAGCCACCCGACAGGGGGTTCACCCCTCCACTTT.

The genes are TRBV7-9 and TRBJ2-7; D not certain. The CDR3 is made up of 12 amino acids. Trimming pared 6 bases from V and 3 bases from J, leaving 9 bases between. CDR1 is SEHNR, CDR2 FQNEAQ, per germline (reference sequence). CDR3 protein: CASSDASYEQYF. CDR3 in DNA: TGTGCCAGCAGTGATGCCAGCTACGAGCAGTACTTC.

This chain uses TRBV20-1 with TRBJ1-5; D remains ambiguous. The CDR3 spans 15 residues. The ends were cut back, 6 bases at V and 5 bases at J, with 20 bases in the middle. Looked up from germline, CDR1 is DFQATT and CDR2 is SNEGSKA (reference sequence). The DNA of the CDR3 is TGCAGTGCCGAGAACCCGAAATTGGGGTATCAGCCCCAGCATTTT. The encoded protein is CSAENPKLGYQPQHF.

The rearrangement links TRBV7-8 to TRBJ2-7, with 7 nucleotides matching TRBD2. V lost 8 bases and J lost 6; bases outside the gene matches: 10. Germline V gene data show CDR1 as SGHVS and CDR2 as FQNEAQ. The CDR3 runs to 13 residues. The CDR3 coding sequence is TGTGCCAGCGGGAGGGGCCGAGCCCGCGAGCAGTACTTC. Residues: CASGRGRAREQYF.

The rearrangement joins TRBV11-2 to TRBJ2-6; D is undetermined. Trimming took off 9 bases at V and 0 bases at J, with 18 bases between the two ends. CDR3 size: 17 residues. The germline CDR1 and CDR2 sequences are SGHAT and FQNNGV. The DNA of the CDR3 is TGTGCCAGTAGAGACAAGGATAAAGGCTCTGGGGCCAACGTCCTGACTTTC. Its protein product is CASRDKDKGSGANVLTF.

The chain is built from TRBV4-3 and TRBJ2-1; no reliable D call. Between the trimmed V and J ends, which lost 0 bases and 7 bases, there was a span of 13 bases. Per germline, CDR1 LGHNA and CDR2 YSLEER. The CDR3 extends over 15 amino acids. The CDR3 coding sequence is TGCGCCAGCAGCCAAGATCGGGCTAAAAAGAATGAGCAGTTCTTC. Residues: CASSQDRAKKNEQFF.

V gene TRBV7-8 combines with J gene TRBJ1-5; maybe TRBD1 (6 bases). CDR3 length equals 16 residues. Germline loops: CDR1 SGHVS, CDR2 FQNEAQ. The V and J ends lost 1 base and 0 bases respectively, with 10 bases between them. CDR3 amino acids: CASSLGGGASNQPQHF. The CDR3 DNA sequence: TGTGCCAGCAGCTTAGGTGGGGGGGCTAGCAATCAGCCCCAGCATTTT.

The rearrangement uses TRBV7-3 and TRBJ2-1; 10 bases agree with TRBD1. Trimming cost V 5 bases and J 7 bases; bases outside gene matches: 5. The CDR3 covers 14 residues. The germline V gene encodes CDR1 SGHTA and CDR2 FQGTGA. This chain's CDR3 is CASSPGQGVNEQFF. Written as DNA, the CDR3 is TGTGCCAGCAGCCCAGGACAGGGGGTGAATGAGCAGTTCTTC.

J is TRBJ2-7 and V is TRBV6-1; D is unclear. Germline V lookup: CDR1 MNHNS, CDR2 SASEGT. The CDR3 covers 15 residues. Trimming stripped 3 bases from V and 0 bases from J, with 12 bases between. The CDR3, as DNA: TGTGCCAGCAGTGAGACATCGGAGTCCTCCTACGAGCAGTACTTC. Its translation: CASSETSESSYEQYF.

The chain joins TRBV5-1 to TRBJ2-3; no clear D. This CDR3 has 14 residues. In germline, CDR1 is SGHRS, CDR2 YFSETQ. V lost 1 base and J lost 3, with 9 bases in between. The CDR3 nucleotides read TGCGCCAGCAGCTTGATGTTTTCGACAGATACGCAGTATTTT. Translated: CASSLMFSTDTQYF.

V is TRBV5-6 and J is TRBJ1-5; perhaps TRBD1 as D (5 bases). The CDR3 has 12 residues. Looked up from germline, CDR1 is SGHDT and CDR2 is YYEEEE. V lost 2 bases and J lost 5, with 5 bases in between. The CDR3 DNA follows: TGTGCCAGCAGCTTCAGGGATCAGCCCCAGCATTTT. Its protein is CASSFRDQPQHF.

This clonotype occurred a few times. The genes are TRBV6-5 and TRBJ1-4; possible D gene TRBD1, 5 bases. There are 14 residues in the CDR3. Germline CDR1 reads MNHEY; CDR2 reads SVGAGI. Trimming removed 1 base at V and 5 bases at J, with 8 bases between. The CDR3 sequence: CASSYWEGNEKLFF. The CDR3 nucleotides are TGTGCCAGCAGTTACTGGGAGGGGAATGAAAAACTGTTTTTT.

This clonotype was detected a few times. The V and J genes are TRBV5-4 and TRBJ1-2, with D uncertain. CDR3 size: 14 residues. Trimming took 0 bases from V and 3 from J, leaving 9 bases between them. Germline CDR1 and CDR2: SGHNT and YYREEE (reference sequence). CDR3 sequence: CASSLEGRDYGYTF. The DNA for the CDR3 is TGTGCCAGCAGCTTGGAGGGTCGGGACTATGGCTACACCTTC.

V usage is TRBV19 and J usage is TRBJ1-1; tentatively, D is TRBD1 (5 bases). Germline V gives CDR1 LNHDA, CDR2 SQIVND (reference sequence). This CDR3 is built from 13 residues. The germline V and J ends were trimmed by 7 bases and 1 base, with 10 bases remaining between them. The chain's CDR3 is CASTSRENTEAFF. CDR3 nucleotides: TGTGCCAGTACAAGCAGGGAGAACACTGAAGCTTTCTTT.